The 17 T cell receptor beta chains given below trace back to one sample, sequenced in a study of blood T cell repertoires in COVID-19. Clones were read by immunoSEQ multiplex PCR, and TCRdb kept only the in-frame ones, dropping some. Of 150,000 or so clones in the sample, roughly 80% were seen once. Sequencing input: peripheral blood. The receptors shown here come from a man aged 55 to 70 with acute or convalescent COVID-19.

The J gene is TRBJ1-2, the V gene TRBV9; 9 bases align to TRBD1. Germline assignment: CDR1 SGDLS and CDR2 YYNGEE. Trimming at V came to 0 bases and at J to 3 bases, leaving 3 bases not matched to a gene. The CDR3 consists of 15 residues. In DNA, the CDR3 is TGTGCCAGCAGCGTAGCAACAGGGGGCGACTATGGCTACACCTTC. The encoded protein is CASSVATGGDYGYTF.

V usage is TRBV5-1 and J usage is TRBJ2-1, with 8 bases that match TRBD1. Trimming removed 0 bases from V and 6 bases from J; junction bases left unmatched: 5. Germline CDR1 is SGHRS and CDR2 is YFSETQ. The CDR3 runs to 15 residues. The CDR3 nucleotides read TGCGCCAGCAGCTTGGTTCAGGGGGCGGTCAATGAGCAGTTCTTC. Translating gives CASSLVQGAVNEQFF. The whole variable domain, remainder taken from reference TRBV5-1 and TRBJ2-1, is KAGVTQTPRYLIKTRGQQVTLSCSPISGHRSVSWYQQTPGQGLQFLFEYFSETQRNKGNFPGRFSGRQFSNSRSEMNVSTLELGDSALYLCASSLVQGAVNEQFFGPGTRLTVL.

This chain joins TRBV3-1 (or the pseudogene TRBV3-2) and TRBJ2-1, with D perhaps TRBD1 (5 bases). Looked up from germline, CDR1 is LGHDT and CDR2 is YNNKEL (reference sequence). V lost 0 bases to trimming and J lost 4 bases, with 13 bases between them. CDR3 size: 16 residues. CDR3 amino acids: CASSQDLGAVYNEQFF. CDR3 nucleotide sequence: TGTGCCAGCAGCCAAGACCTAGGGGCCGTTTACAATGAGCAGTTCTTC.

The chain links TRBV2 to TRBJ1-5, with TRBD1 matching 8 bases. The V gene end was trimmed by 6 bases and the J gene end by 6 bases; junction bases not matched to a gene: 10. The CDR3 covers 15 residues. Germline CDR1 SNHLY, CDR2 FYNNEI. The CDR3 DNA reads TGTGCCAGCAGCCCGCTACAGGGGGGCGGTCAGCCCCAGCATTTT. It is translated as CASSPLQGGGQPQHF.

This chain joins TRBV19 and TRBJ1-1; 9 nucleotides match TRBD1. The CDR3 covers 19 residues. J gave up 2 bases and V 5 bases, and 18 bases lay outside the gene matches. The germline CDR1 and CDR2 sequences are LNHDA and SQIVND (reference sequence). CDR3 coding DNA: TGTGCCAGTAGTCACACCGGGACAGGGTTTTTGGGAAAAAACACTGAAGCTTTCTTT. Translating gives CASSHTGTGFLGKNTEAFF.

The chain uses TRBV3-1 (or the pseudogene TRBV3-2) and TRBJ2-7; no clear D gene. This CDR3 has 14 amino acids. V was shortened by 5 bases and J by 2 bases, with 13 bases between the two germline ends. Germline V lookup: CDR1 LGHDT, CDR2 YNNKEL (reference sequence). The CDR3 DNA sequence: TGTGCCAGCAGCACCACTCCTTTAACCTACGAGCAGTACTTC. Translated, it gives CASSTTPLTYEQYF.

This sequence joins TRBV9 and TRBJ2-5, with 14 nucleotides matching TRBD2. The V gene end was trimmed by 4 bases and the J gene end by 5 bases; junction bases not matched to a gene: 10. CDR3 size: 17 residues. Looked up from germline, CDR1 is SGDLS and CDR2 is YYNGEE. The CDR3 is CASSLGTSGGIRETQYF. CDR3 DNA: TGTGCCAGCAGCCTTGGGACTAGCGGGGGTATAAGGGAGACCCAGTACTTC.

V usage is TRBV30 and J usage is TRBJ1-2, with D tentatively TRBD1 (5 bases). V was shortened by 2 bases and J by 2 bases, with 9 bases between the two germline ends. The CDR3 totals 13 residues. CDR1 is GTSNPN and CDR2 is SVGIG in the germline V gene (reference sequence). The CDR3: CAWSWGENYGYTF. In DNA form, the CDR3 reads TGTGCCTGGAGTTGGGGGGAAAACTATGGCTACACCTTC.

The CDR3 loop reads CASKIRDLYGYTF. CDR3 coding DNA: TGTGCCAGCAAGATCCGGGACTTATATGGCTACACCTTC. V and J are TRBV28 and TRBJ1-2, with a possible D match to TRBD1 (5 bases). The CDR3 sequence is 13 residues long. Germline V gene data show CDR1 as MDHEN and CDR2 as SYDVKM. Trimming cost V 7 bases and J 5 bases, with 14 bases left between them.

The CDR3 nucleotides are TGTGCCAGCAGCCCGGACAGGGGTTTCGGCTACACCTTC. Translated: CASSPDRGFGYTF. The V gene is TRBV7-2, the J gene TRBJ1-2; 9 bases are shared with TRBD1. The CDR3 loop spans 13 amino acids. Trimming at V came to 5 bases and at J to 8 bases, leaving 6 bases not matched to a gene. CDR1 is SGHTA, CDR2 FQGNSA, per germline.

This chain links TRBV9 with TRBJ2-1; 15 nucleotides line up with TRBD2. This CDR3 has 18 residues. With V trimmed by 0 bases and J by 9 bases, 10 bases remained unmatched. Germline values: CDR1 SGDLS, CDR2 YYNGEE. This chain's CDR3 is CASSVVPEGLAGGPEQFF. The CDR3 DNA sequence: TGTGCCAGCAGCGTAGTCCCGGAAGGACTAGCGGGAGGGCCTGAGCAGTTCTTC.

The chain joins TRBV19 to TRBJ1-4; no clear D gene. The CDR3 runs to 16 residues. The germline gives CDR1 LNHDA, CDR2 SQIVND (reference sequence). Trimming pared 4 bases from V and 0 bases from J, leaving 12 bases between. In DNA form, the CDR3 reads TGTGCCAGTAGTAGAGGAATGTCCCCAACTAATGAAAAACTGTTTTTT. Its translation is CASSRGMSPTNEKLFF.

The chain links TRBV19 to TRBJ1-5; unclear D gene. The length of the CDR3 is 16 residues. Trimming shortened V by 5 bases and J by 2 bases, and 16 bases separated the two germline ends. Germline CDR1 is LNHDA and CDR2 is SQIVND (reference sequence). The CDR3: CASSPREQYRNQPQHF. CDR3 sequence (DNA): TGTGCCAGTAGTCCGCGGGAACAGTATCGCAATCAGCCCCAGCATTTT.

V usage is TRBV20-1 and J usage is TRBJ2-2, with 9 positions matching TRBD2. The CDR3 totals 14 residues. Germline V gene data show CDR1 as DFQATT and CDR2 as SNEGSKA (reference sequence). Trimming at V came to 3 bases and at J to 7 bases, leaving 6 bases not matched to a gene. CDR3: CSASGGGAVGELFF. In DNA form, the CDR3 reads TGCAGTGCTAGTGGCGGGGGGGCTGTCGGGGAGCTGTTTTTT.

The V gene is TRBV6-5, the J gene TRBJ1-6; weak D call: TRBD1 (6 bases). The ends were cut back, 0 bases at V and 3 bases at J, with 9 bases in the middle. The CDR3 has 16 residues. Germline CDR1 is MNHEY and CDR2 is SVGAGI. In DNA form, the CDR3 reads TGTGCCAGCAGTTACTCGGACAGAGGCTATAATTCACCCCTCCACTTT. It is translated as CASSYSDRGYNSPLHF.

This chain uses TRBV2 with TRBJ1-3; D call uncertain. V was trimmed by 4 bases and J by 2 bases, leaving 9 bases between them. The CDR3 contains 14 residues. Germline V gives CDR1 SNHLY, CDR2 FYNNEI. CDR3 coding DNA: TGTGCCAGCAGTGCTCTATCCACTGGAAACACCATATATTTT. Its protein product is CASSALSTGNTIYF.

This clone was counted only a few times. The V gene is TRBV4-2, the J gene TRBJ1-4; TRBD1 matches 8 bases. This CDR3 spans 16 amino acids. J gave up 6 bases and V 4 bases, and 10 bases lay outside the gene matches. Germline V CDR1 and CDR2: LGHNA, YNFKEQ. The CDR3 nucleotides read TGTGCCAGCAGCCCACGCGTCGGGACAGGAGATGAAAAACTGTTTTTT. Its protein product is CASSPRVGTGDEKLFF.